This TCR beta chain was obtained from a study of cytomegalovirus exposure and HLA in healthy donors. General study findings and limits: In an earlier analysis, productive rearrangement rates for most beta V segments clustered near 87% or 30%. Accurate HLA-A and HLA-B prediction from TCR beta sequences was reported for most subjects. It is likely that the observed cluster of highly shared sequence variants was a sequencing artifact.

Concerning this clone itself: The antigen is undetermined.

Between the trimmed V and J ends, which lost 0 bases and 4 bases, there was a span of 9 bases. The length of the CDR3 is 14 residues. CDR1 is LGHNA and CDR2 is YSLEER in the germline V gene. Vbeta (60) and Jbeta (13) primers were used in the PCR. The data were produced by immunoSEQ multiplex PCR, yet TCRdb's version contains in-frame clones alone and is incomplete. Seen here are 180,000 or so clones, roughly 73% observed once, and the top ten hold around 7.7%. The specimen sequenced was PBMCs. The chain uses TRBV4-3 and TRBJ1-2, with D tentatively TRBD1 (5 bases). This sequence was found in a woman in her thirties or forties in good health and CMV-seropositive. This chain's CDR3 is CASSQDWTIYGYTF. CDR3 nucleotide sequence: TGCGCCAGCAGCCAAGATTGGACAATCTATGGCTACACCTTC.